A selection of T cell receptor beta chains follows, all from one sample in a study of a mutant IDH1 vaccine in newly diagnosed glioma. Their antigens remain unidentified. Some clones are missing from TCRdb's copy, which holds only in-frame ones; the method was immunoSEQ multiplex PCR. This table has 30,000 to 40,000 clones, 81% appearing once. The specimen comprised PBMCs, sampled from a glioma patient whose treatment included an IDH1 peptide vaccine. All receptors derive from a man aged 40-50 years with glioma. CDR3s include the opening cysteine and the closing phenylalanine or tryptophan. D genes are given only for firm matches. Only part of the rows carry a size: once, few, many, or a class if the clone is expanded.

abundance | d_gene | j_gene | v_gene | CDR3aa | CDR3nt
NA | NA | TRBJ2-7 | TRBV6-1 | CASSERVVHEQYF | TGTGCCAGCAGTGAACGAGTCGTCCACGAGCAGTACTTC
NA | NA | TRBJ2-4 | TRBV6-6 | CASSSSGAESKNIQYF | TGTGCCAGCAGCTCTTCGGGGGCCGAGTCCAAAAACATTCAGTACTTC
NA | TRBD2 | TRBJ2-3 | TRBV29-1 | CSAHPLAGAPDTQYF | TGCAGCGCTCACCCCCTAGCGGGAGCTCCAGATACGCAGTATTTT
once | TRBD1 | TRBJ2-1 | TRBV7-9 | CASSLGQGAGSSNEQFF | TGTGCCAGCAGCTTAGGACAGGGGGCGGGTTCTAGCAATGAGCAGTTCTTC
NA | NA | TRBJ2-3 | TRBV5-4 | CASSLELRGRLSTDTQYF | TGTGCCAGCAGCTTGGAGTTGCGGGGAAGGCTTAGCACAGATACGCAGTATTTT
few | NA | TRBJ1-4 | TRBV19 | CASSLPGHLTAANEKLFF | TGTGCCAGTAGTCTACCGGGACACCTCACCGCCGCTAATGAAAAACTGTTTTTT
NA | TRBD1 | TRBJ2-2 | TRBV9 | CASSDQSSPMGTGDTGELFF | TGTGCCAGCAGCGACCAGTCCTCCCCTATGGGGACAGGGGACACCGGGGAGCTGTTTTTT
NA | TRBD1 | TRBJ2-7 | TRBV18 | CASSPPDRAHFYEQYF | TGTGCCAGCTCACCACCGGACAGGGCCCACTTCTACGAGCAGTACTTC
once | NA | TRBJ2-4 | TRBV19 | CASSPPDISRIYIQYF | TGTGCCAGTAGTCCCCCTGACATTAGTAGGATATACATTCAGTACTTC
NA | TRBD2 | TRBJ2-2 | TRBV5-4 | CASSPRTSGSSGELFF | TGTGCCAGCAGCCCTCGGACTAGCGGGAGTTCCGGGGAGCTGTTTTTT
NA | NA | TRBJ2-7 | TRBV11-3 | CASSPGTAVSYEQYF | TGTGCCAGCAGCCCCGGGACTGCCGTCTCCTACGAGCAGTACTTC
NA | TRBD1 | TRBJ1-2 | TRBV19 | CASSPTGTGGVYGYTF | TGTGCCAGTAGTCCCACCGGGACAGGGGGAGTTTATGGCTACACCTTC
NA | NA | TRBJ2-7 | TRBV28 | CASTTSGTLGEQYF | TGTGCCAGCACAACCTCCGGGACACTTGGCGAGCAGTACTTC
NA | NA | TRBJ2-7 | TRBV27 | CASSLIPSSYEQYF | TGTGCCAGCAGTTTAATTCCGAGCTCCTACGAGCAGTACTTC
NA | TRBD1 | TRBJ1-6 | TRBV6-5 | CASKGAFRNSPLHF | TGTGCCAGCAAGGGGGCGTTCAGGAATTCACCCCTCCACTTT
NA | NA | TRBJ1-2 | TRBV28 | CASSSGPLGYTF | TGTGCCAGCAGTTCGGGACCTCTTGGCTACACCTTC
NA | NA | TRBJ1-2 | TRBV15 | CATSSDGTPNYGYTF | TGTGCCACCAGCAGCGACGGGACACCTAACTATGGCTACACCTTC
few | NA | TRBJ1-1 | TRBV28 | CASCWTLSTEAFF | TGTGCCAGCTGTTGGACGCTTTCCACTGAAGCTTTCTTT
once | NA | TRBJ2-3 | TRBV11-2 | CASSLGLLRSTDTQYF | TGTGCCAGCAGCTTAGGCCTTCTAAGGAGCACAGATACGCAGTATTTT
few | TRBD1 | TRBJ1-5 | TRBV30 | CAWSWEGQGSGPQHF | TGTGCCTGGAGTTGGGAGGGACAGGGATCCGGGCCCCAGCATTTT
NA | NA | TRBJ2-2 | TRBV4-1 | CASSHNTGELFF | TGCGCCAGCAGCCATAACACCGGGGAGCTGTTTTTT
few | NA | TRBJ1-1 | TRBV29-1 | CSVEENAGPEAFF | TGCAGCGTTGAAGAGAACGCGGGGCCTGAAGCTTTCTTT
few | NA | TRBJ2-3 | TRBV19 | CASTSWGGGGSGDTQYF | TGTGCCAGTACCTCGTGGGGGGGGGGCGGTTCGGGAGATACGCAGTATTTT
NA | NA | TRBJ2-1 | TRBV5-8 | CASSSSMSSYNEQFF | TGTGCCAGCAGTAGTAGCATGAGCTCCTACAATGAGCAGTTCTTC
once | NA | TRBJ2-4 | TRBV28 | CASSSGLRAKNIQYF | TGTGCCAGCAGTTCGGGACTCCGAGCCAAAAACATTCAGTACTTC
NA | NA | TRBJ2-3 | TRBV9 | CASSEGHGRGDTQYF | TGTGCCAGCAGCGAGGGACATGGGCGTGGAGATACGCAGTATTTT
NA | NA | TRBJ2-5 | TRBV5-1 | CASSSGHWETQYF | TGCGCCAGCAGCTCCGGACACTGGGAGACCCAGTACTTC
once | NA | TRBJ2-1 | TRBV5-1 | CASSPAETGRYNEQFF | TGCGCCAGCAGCCCGGCGGAAACGGGCCGCTACAATGAGCAGTTCTTC
NA | NA | TRBJ1-2 | TRBV18 | CASSPDLDQGSYTF | TGTGCCAGCTCACCTGACCTCGATCAGGGGAGCTACACCTTC
NA | NA | TRBJ2-2 | TRBV29-1 | CSARLGSGGELFF | TGCAGCGCGCGTCTGGGCAGCGGCGGGGAGCTGTTTTTT
once | NA | TRBJ2-7 | TRBV7-8 | CASTPKELSYEQYF | TGTGCCAGCACCCCCAAGGAGTTATCCTACGAGCAGTACTTC
NA | TRBD2 | TRBJ2-1 | TRBV27 | CASGLSGRGYNEQFF | TGTGCCAGCGGACTTAGCGGGAGGGGCTACAATGAGCAGTTCTTC
NA | TRBD2 | TRBJ2-7 | TRBV7-2 | CASSRRTSRSYEQYF | TGTGCCAGCAGCCGGCGGACTAGCCGGTCCTACGAGCAGTACTTC
NA | NA | TRBJ2-5 | TRBV6-1 | CASSETGEYQETQYF | TGTGCCAGCAGTGAGACGGGGGAGTACCAAGAGACCCAGTACTTC
NA | NA | TRBJ1-1 | TRBV6-1 | CASSEPGDTEAFF | TGTGCCAGCAGTGAACCGGGGGACACTGAAGCTTTCTTT
NA | TRBD1 | TRBJ1-2 | TRBV6-1 | CASRKTGGDWGYTF | TGTGCCAGCAGGAAGACAGGGGGCGATTGGGGCTACACCTTC
NA | NA | TRBJ2-4 | TRBV28 | CASSLRGLGGKNIQYF | TGTGCCAGCAGTTTAAGGGGGTTAGGGGGAAAAAACATTCAGTACTTC
NA | TRBD2 | TRBJ2-7 | TRBV18 | CASSPGLAGYEQYF | TGTGCCAGCTCCCCTGGACTAGCGGGATACGAGCAGTACTTC
few | NA | TRBJ2-3 | TRBV10-1 | CASSDTDTQYF | TGCGCCAGCAGTGACACAGATACGCAGTATTTT
NA | NA | TRBJ1-2 | TRBV28 | CASSFAISYTF | TGTGCCAGCAGTTTTGCGATTTCCTACACCTTC
NA | TRBD1 | TRBJ2-5 | TRBV7-9 | CASSLPGTVIETQYF | TGTGCCAGCAGCCTTCCCGGGACAGTAATCGAGACCCAGTACTTC
NA | NA | TRBJ1-5 | TRBV6-5 | CASKSSGNQPQHF | TGTGCCAGCAAGTCGAGCGGCAATCAGCCCCAGCATTTT
NA | NA | TRBJ1-5 | TRBV10-3 | CAISDGRAGHQPQHF | TGTGCCATCAGTGATGGCAGGGCTGGCCATCAGCCCCAGCATTTT
NA | NA | TRBJ2-7 | TRBV5-6 | CASSWGYEQYF | TGTGCCAGCAGCTGGGGATACGAGCAGTACTTC
NA | TRBD1 | TRBJ1-2 | TRBV7-9 | CASSPRSGQGAWDGYTF | TGTGCCAGCAGCCCCCGGTCGGGACAGGGGGCTTGGGATGGCTACACCTTC
once | NA | TRBJ1-1 | TRBV6-4 | CASSAQGLNTEAFF | TGTGCCAGCAGTGCCCAGGGCTTGAACACTGAAGCTTTCTTT
NA | NA | TRBJ2-1 | TRBV28 | CASSLKGRLGEQFF | TGTGCCAGCAGTTTAAAGGGTCGACTAGGTGAGCAGTTCTTC
NA | NA | TRBJ2-7 | TRBV11-2 | CASLGGAPYEQYF | TGTGCCAGCTTGGGGGGGGCCCCCTACGAGCAGTACTTC
NA | TRBD2 | TRBJ2-3 | TRBV16 | CASMRGRGTDTQYF | TGTGCCAGTATGCGGGGGAGAGGCACAGATACGCAGTATTTT
once | NA | TRBJ2-1 | TRBV5-1 | CASSLKLSYNEQFF | TGCGCCAGCAGCTTGAAACTTTCCTACAATGAGCAGTTCTTC
NA | TRBD2 | TRBJ2-7 | TRBV13 | CASSPGLAGLSYEQYF | TGTGCCAGCAGCCCTGGACTAGCGGGTCTATCCTACGAGCAGTACTTC
NA | TRBD1 | TRBJ2-7 | TRBV9 | CASSVGGTGGYEQYF | TGTGCCAGCAGCGTAGGCGGGACAGGGGGCTACGAGCAGTACTTC
NA | TRBD2 | TRBJ2-7 | TRBV4-3 | CASSPGSGEPNYEQYF | TGCGCCAGCAGCCCTGGGAGCGGGGAACCGAACTACGAGCAGTACTTC
few | TRBD1 | TRBJ1-2 | TRBV6-1 | CASSRGTGNYGYTF | TGTGCCAGCAGTCGGGGGACAGGGAACTATGGCTACACCTTC
NA | NA | TRBJ2-6 | TRBV6-4 | CASSDGRISGANVLTF | TGTGCCAGCAGTGACGGTAGGATCTCAGGGGCCAACGTCCTGACTTTC